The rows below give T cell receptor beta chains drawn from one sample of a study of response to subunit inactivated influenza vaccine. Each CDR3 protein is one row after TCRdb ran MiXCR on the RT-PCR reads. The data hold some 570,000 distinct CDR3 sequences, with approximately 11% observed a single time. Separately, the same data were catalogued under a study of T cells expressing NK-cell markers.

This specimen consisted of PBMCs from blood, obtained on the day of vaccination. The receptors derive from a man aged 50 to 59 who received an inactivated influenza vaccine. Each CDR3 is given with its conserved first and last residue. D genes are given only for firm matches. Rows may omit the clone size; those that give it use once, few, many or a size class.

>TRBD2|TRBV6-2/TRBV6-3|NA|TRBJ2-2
CASSYRRRASGDNTGELFF
TGTGCCAGCAGTTACAGGCGAAGGGCTAGCGGGGACAACACCGGGGAGCTGTTTTTT
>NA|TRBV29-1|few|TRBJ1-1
CSVEWSGVNTEAFF
TGCAGCGTTGAGTGGAGCGGAGTAAACACTGAAGCTTTCTTT
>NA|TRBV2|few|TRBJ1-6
CASSVQSYNSPLHF
TGTGCCAGCAGCGTCCAGAGCTATAATTCACCCCTCCACTTT
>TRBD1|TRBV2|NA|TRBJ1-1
CASKQGANTEAFF
TGTGCCAGCAAACAGGGGGCAAACACTGAAGCTTTCTTT
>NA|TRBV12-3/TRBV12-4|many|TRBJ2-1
CANHPREQYNEQFF
TGTGCCAACCACCCGAGGGAGCAGTACAATGAGCAGTTCTTC
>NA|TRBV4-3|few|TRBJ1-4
CASSNSYGNEKLFF
TGCGCCAGCAGCAACTCCTACGGGAATGAAAAACTGTTTTTT
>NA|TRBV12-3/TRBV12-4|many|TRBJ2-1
CASRSATEQFF
TGTGCCAGCAGGTCGGCCACCGAGCAGTTCTTC
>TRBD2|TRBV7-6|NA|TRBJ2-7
CASSWAGGIYEQYF
TGTGCCAGCAGCTGGGCGGGGGGTATCTACGAGCAGTACTTC
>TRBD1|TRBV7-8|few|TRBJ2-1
CASSTGQGRRAYNEQFF
TGTGCCAGCAGCACGGGACAGGGGAGGAGGGCCTACAATGAGCAGTTCTTC
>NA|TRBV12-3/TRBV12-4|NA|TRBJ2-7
CASTLGIGGYEQYF
TGTGCCAGCACCCTCGGGATAGGTGGCTACGAGCAGTACTTC
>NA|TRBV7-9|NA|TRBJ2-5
CASSTRVFEETQYF
TGTGCCAGCAGCACCCGGGTCTTTGAAGAGACCCAGTACTTC
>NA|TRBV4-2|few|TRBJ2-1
CASSQNRDRLVSEQFF
TGTGCCAGCAGCCAGAATAGGGACAGACTAGTTTCTGAGCAGTTCTTC
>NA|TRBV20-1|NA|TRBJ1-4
CSARGTRAATNEKLFF
TGCAGTGCTAGAGGCACAAGGGCCGCAACTAATGAAAAACTGTTTTTT
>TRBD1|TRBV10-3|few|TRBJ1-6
CAISVTDRADSPLHF
TGTGCCATCAGTGTGACGGACAGGGCTGATTCACCCCTCCACTTT
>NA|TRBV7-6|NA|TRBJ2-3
CASSLVAGPGTDTQYF
TGTGCCAGCAGCTTAGTTGCAGGGCCGGGGACAGATACGCAGTATTTT
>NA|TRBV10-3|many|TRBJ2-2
CAISDPAANTGELFF
TGTGCCATCAGTGACCCAGCGGCGAACACCGGGGAGCTGTTTTTT
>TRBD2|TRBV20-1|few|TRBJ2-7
CSASGTSGRAGYEQYF
TGCAGTGCTTCCGGGACTAGCGGGAGGGCCGGGTACGAGCAGTACTTC